A selection of T cell receptor beta chains follows, all from one sample in a study of beta chain features in type 1 diabetes. Repertoires were generated with immunoSEQ multiplex PCR, while TCRdb's copy carries only in-frame clones and drops some. The table has almost 350,000 clones, around 9.3% seen once. Sequencing was done on a sample of central memory CD4+ T cells from blood. All receptors come from a man between 25 and 39 years old with type 1 diabetes. The CDR3 runs from the conserved cysteine through the conserved F or W. The order of the fields is clone size, V gene, D gene, CDR3 length, J gene, CDR3 DNA, CDR3 protein. A D gene is named only where the DNA matches it firmly. Clone size is given for some rows only: seen once, a few or many times, or a class if the clone is expanded.

clone size: -; V gene: TRBV9; D gene: -; CDR3 length: 15; J gene: TRBJ1-1; CDR3 DNA: TGTGCCAGCAGCGGGAGGACGGAAATCGACACTGAAGCTTTCTTT; CDR3 protein: CASSGRTEIDTEAFF
clone size: -; V gene: TRBV4-2; D gene: TRBD2; CDR3 length: 14; J gene: TRBJ2-7; CDR3 DNA: TGTGCCAGCAGCTTACTAGCGGGGCCCTACGAGCAGTACTTC; CDR3 protein: CASSLLAGPYEQYF
clone size: -; V gene: TRBV7-8; D gene: TRBD2; CDR3 length: 15; J gene: TRBJ2-3; CDR3 DNA: TGTGCCAGCAGCTTAGGAGATGGGGGGGTCCACACGCAGTATTTT; CDR3 protein: CASSLGDGGVHTQYF
clone size: many; V gene: TRBV2; D gene: -; CDR3 length: 14; J gene: TRBJ2-7; CDR3 DNA: TGTGCCAGCAGTGTGTCAGGGGGGGCCTACGAGCAGTACTTC; CDR3 protein: CASSVSGGAYEQYF
clone size: -; V gene: TRBV6-6; D gene: -; CDR3 length: 13; J gene: TRBJ1-3; CDR3 DNA: TGTGCCAGCAGCCCCGGACAGGGAAACACCATATATTTT; CDR3 protein: CASSPGQGNTIYF
clone size: many; V gene: TRBV23-1; D gene: -; CDR3 length: 13; J gene: TRBJ1-2; CDR3 DNA: TGCGCCAGCAGTCAATCTTGGCCACGTCAAGGAACCTTC; CDR3 protein: CASSQSWPRQGTF
clone size: few; V gene: TRBV7-2; D gene: -; CDR3 length: 12; J gene: TRBJ1-2; CDR3 DNA: TGTGCCAGCAGCCGCCAGGGGTTTGGCTACACCTTC; CDR3 protein: CASSRQGFGYTF
clone size: -; V gene: TRBV7-2; D gene: -; CDR3 length: 13; J gene: TRBJ2-1; CDR3 DNA: TGTGCCAGCAGCCTCGCTAGAGACAATGAGCAGTTCTTC; CDR3 protein: CASSLARDNEQFF
clone size: few; V gene: TRBV2; D gene: -; CDR3 length: 15; J gene: TRBJ1-5; CDR3 DNA: TGTGCCAGCAGATCAGACTGGAGAGGCAATCAGCCCCAGCATTTT; CDR3 protein: CASRSDWRGNQPQHF
clone size: -; V gene: TRBV7-9; D gene: -; CDR3 length: 13; J gene: TRBJ2-2; CDR3 DNA: TGTGCCAGCAGCCCCTCTGCCGCCGGGGAGCTGTTTTTT; CDR3 protein: CASSPSAAGELFF
clone size: -; V gene: TRBV15; D gene: -; CDR3 length: 17; J gene: TRBJ2-4; CDR3 DNA: TGTGCCACCAGCAGAGGAGGGGGAGGGGCCGCCTGGAACATTCAGTACTTC; CDR3 protein: CATSRGGGGAAWNIQYF
clone size: few; V gene: TRBV5-4; D gene: TRBD1; CDR3 length: 14; J gene: TRBJ1-3; CDR3 DNA: TGTGCCAGCGGACAGGGTAGCTCTGGAAACACCATATATTTT; CDR3 protein: CASGQGSSGNTIYF
clone size: few; V gene: TRBV5-1; D gene: TRBD1; CDR3 length: 16; J gene: TRBJ1-1; CDR3 DNA: TGCGCCAGCAGTGGTTCTCCAGGGGGTTCCCCTCTGGAAGCTTTCTTT; CDR3 protein: CASSGSPGGSPLEAFF
clone size: -; V gene: TRBV28; D gene: -; CDR3 length: 14; J gene: TRBJ2-5; CDR3 DNA: TGTGCCAGCAGTTTACCCCAGGGGCCCCGGTCCCAGTACTTC; CDR3 protein: CASSLPQGPRSQYF
clone size: few; V gene: TRBV7-2; D gene: TRBD1; CDR3 length: 15; J gene: TRBJ1-1; CDR3 DNA: TGTGCCAGCAGCTTAGACAGGGGAGAATGGACTGAAGCTTTCTTT; CDR3 protein: CASSLDRGEWTEAFF
clone size: few; V gene: TRBV28; D gene: -; CDR3 length: 12; J gene: TRBJ1-6; CDR3 DNA: TGTGCCAGCAGCTCGGGCGGTTCACCCCTCCACTTT; CDR3 protein: CASSSGGSPLHF
clone size: -; V gene: TRBV7-2; D gene: -; CDR3 length: 14; J gene: TRBJ1-1; CDR3 DNA: TGTGCCAGCAGCTTAGTTGGGCTAGGCACTGAAGCTTTCTTT; CDR3 protein: CASSLVGLGTEAFF
clone size: -; V gene: TRBV28; D gene: TRBD1; CDR3 length: 16; J gene: TRBJ1-3; CDR3 DNA: TGTGCCAGCAGGCCAAATCCGGGACAGTCTGGAAACACCATATATTTT; CDR3 protein: CASRPNPGQSGNTIYF
clone size: few; V gene: TRBV14; D gene: TRBD2; CDR3 length: 20; J gene: TRBJ2-3; CDR3 DNA: TGTGCCAGCAGTCGTAATTTAACGAATACTCCGGGACTAGCAGGGGATACGCAGTATTTT; CDR3 protein: CASSRNLTNTPGLAGDTQYF